This record covers a single T cell receptor (beta chain). Its antigen is currently unknown. The CDR3 end shows no conserved phenylalanine or tryptophan, and so a read error is likely. It is unclear where the CDR3 begins or ends on the DNA, so no DNA is shown, and the CDR3 is as TCRdb lists it. The CDR3 is 11 residues long, counting both termini. CDR1 WSHSY and CDR2 SAAADI come from the germline V gene. No cell sorting was done before RNA was extracted from the tissue. More than 3 cm separated this lung sample from the edge of the tumor. These data come from a study of tumor and adjacent non-tumor tissue in lung cancer. Overall study context: Stage I to III disease affected 9 to 10 men and about five women aged about 31 to 85. Study results and limitations: Patients with more diverse tumor TCRs had worse survival. TCR diversity was significantly greater in tumor than normal lung tissue. In normal lung, the top 100 clones were significantly more dominant than in tumor.

Three rounds of nested PCR, following a modified ARM-PCR protocol, produced the TCRbeta library. TCRdb called the multiplex PCR reads again in MiXCR, with one record for every CDR3 protein. The repertoire holds 90,000 to 100,000 distinct CDR3 sequences, about 80% seen once, with about 31% in the top ten. This sequence joins TRBV10-2 and TRBJ2-5. The receptor's source is a man aged 60 to 75 with small cell lung cancer. The material sequenced was distant non-tumor lung tissue. The chain's CDR3 is CASKVGETQYY.